This T cell receptor beta chain emerged from a study of shared clonotypes between healthy human individuals. Broader study findings: Large sequencing depth failed to make sorted-subset sequencing complete, rarefaction showed.

With regard to this clone: Its antigen is undetermined.

CDR3 length: 13 amino acids. The V end was cut by 5 bases, the J end by 6 bases, with 10 bases between. CDR1 is SGHTA and CDR2 is FQGTGA in the germline V gene. Per the original data handling: ImmunoSEQ only sent back junction sequences with no quality scores, so filtering was done differently. Method: immunoSEQ multiplex PCR; TCRdb's copy keeps in-frame clones and lacks some. The V and J calls and clone size were taken over from that table, and D and trimming were inferred from the DNA. The sample holds roughly 2,500,000 clones, roughly 93% seen once. Donors were Caucasian adults residing in Nashville, Tennessee, USA. CD45RA-negative memory and CD45RA+ naive subsets were split from the CD4+ cells.

The TCR comes from a man between 18 and 35 years old in good health. Some clones in this sample may be carry-over from other donors' samples. Input material: naive CD4+ T cells from PBMCs. Subset defined: CD45RA+ positively selected. The rearrangement uses TRBV7-3 and TRBJ2-2; tentative D call: TRBD2 (6 bases). The CDR3 bases are TGTGCCAGCAGCCTCCGACTAGCCGGGGAGCTGTTTTTT. Translation: CASSLRLAGELFF.